This T cell receptor (beta chain) came from a study of blood T cell repertoires in COVID-19. Study-wide context: From the United States, Italy and Spain came samples of acute and convalescent COVID-19. Sources were T cells, B-cell-depleted T cells, or PBMCs; the material itself was cDNA or gDNA.

Trimming removed 0 bases at V and 7 bases at J, with 7 bases between. The CDR3 has 12 residues. The germline gives CDR1 MNHNY, CDR2 SVGAGI (reference sequence). Only in-frame clones appear in the TCRdb table, and some are missing; sequencing was by immunoSEQ multiplex PCR. The sample shows about 130,000 clones, roughly 74% of them seen only once. The sequenced sample was peripheral blood. This clonotype originated in a man aged 80 or over with COVID-19, enrolled during active disease. The V gene is TRBV6-6, the J gene TRBJ2-7; D is ambiguous. DNA for the CDR3: TGTGCCAGCAGTTACTCGATCCGGGAGCAGTACTTC. Translation: CASSYSIREQYF.